The 32 T cell receptor beta chains below were found in one sample sequenced in a study of shared clonotypes between healthy human individuals. Data came from immunoSEQ multiplex PCR; TCRdb stores just in-frame clones and leaves some out. The sample has roughly 2,500,000 clones; 90% to 95% are singletons. Sequenced input: naive CD4+ T cells from PBMCs. Subset given: CD45RA+ positively selected. These receptors were collected from a man between 18 and 29 years old in good health. Some clones in this sample may be carry-over from other donors' samples.

The rearrangement links TRBV18 to TRBJ1-5; 9 bases are shared with TRBD1. V dropped 6 bases and J dropped 4; count of bases not matched to a gene: 4. The CDR3 is made up of 14 amino acids. CDR1 is KGHSH, CDR2 LQKENI, per germline. This CDR3 is CASSEQGANQPQHF. The CDR3 bases are TGTGCCAGCTCGGAACAGGGGGCTAATCAGCCCCAGCATTTT.

This clone has only one observation. V and J are TRBV10-3 and TRBJ2-3, with 7 bases matching TRBD1. The CDR3 runs to 13 residues. Germline V CDR1 and CDR2: ENHRY, SYGVKD. The V segment lost 10 bases and the J segment 6 bases; nucleotides outside the gene matches: 10. DNA of the CDR3: TGTGCCACCCGACAGGGTTTAAAGGATACGCAGTATTTT. This gives the protein CATRQGLKDTQYF.

The rearrangement links TRBV7-9 to TRBJ1-5; D is unresolved. Germline CDR1 reads SEHNR; CDR2 reads FQNEAQ (reference sequence). The CDR3 is 14 residues long. The V end was cut by 2 bases, the J end by 9 bases, with 14 bases between. For the CDR3, the DNA is TGTGCCAGCAGCTTATCCGCCTATGCCGGGCCCCAGCATTTT. Protein: CASSLSAYAGPQHF. Complete variable domain (other parts from reference TRBV7-9 and TRBJ1-5): DTGVSQNPRHKITKRGQNVTFRCDPISEHNRLYWYRQTLGQGPEFLTYFQNEAQLEKSRLLSDRFSAERPKGSFSTLEIQRTEQGDSAMYLCASSLSAYAGPQHFGDGTRLSIL.

This rearrangement joins TRBV6-4 to TRBJ2-1, with D maybe TRBD2 (6 bases). The germline gives CDR1 MRHNA, CDR2 SNTAGT. This CDR3 spans 13 amino acids. Between the trimmed V and J ends, which lost 0 bases and 13 bases, there was a span of 13 bases. This chain's CDR3 is CASSDSTGSRQFF. In DNA, the CDR3 is TGTGCCAGCAGTGACTCGACCGGGAGCCGCCAGTTCTTC.

About this clone itself: The sample has other DNA sequences that encode this CDR3 too. V usage is TRBV27 and J usage is TRBJ1-1, with D tentatively TRBD1 (5 bases). Germline V gives CDR1 MNHEY, CDR2 SMNVEV (reference sequence). V dropped 0 bases and J dropped 4 bases, with 9 bases sitting between them. CDR3 length: 14 residues. In DNA form, the CDR3 reads TGTGCCAGCAGTTTATCGCGGGGGTCCACTGAAGCTTTCTTT. It is translated as CASSLSRGSTEAFF.

The chain has TRBV28 and TRBJ2-1, with 12 positions matching TRBD2. After removal of 5 bases from V and 7 bases from J, the junction contained 6 bases not matched to a gene. The CDR3 extends over 15 amino acids. From germline, CDR1 is MDHEN and CDR2 SYDVKM. The CDR3 is CASSGGGTSGNEQFF. CDR3 nucleotides: TGTGCCAGCAGTGGAGGCGGGACTAGCGGGAATGAGCAGTTCTTC.

The V call is TRBV28, the J call TRBJ1-4, with D tentatively TRBD1 (5 bases). CDR1 and CDR2 from the germline V gene are MDHEN and SYDVKM. Trimming took off 8 bases at V and 5 bases at J, with 9 bases between the two ends. The CDR3 is 12 residues long. DNA of the CDR3: TGTGCCAGCGGGGGGTTCAATGAAAAACTGTTTTTT. Amino acids: CASGGFNEKLFF.

V gene TRBV27 combines with J gene TRBJ2-2, with 8 positions matching TRBD2. CDR3 length: 15 amino acids. Trimming at V came to 10 bases and at J to 3 bases, leaving 10 bases not matched to a gene. Germline-derived CDR1 and CDR2 are MNHEY and SMNVEV (reference sequence). CDR3: CANKLLAEYTGELFF. For the CDR3, the DNA is TGTGCCAACAAATTACTAGCGGAATACACCGGGGAGCTGTTTTTT.

With regard to this clone: This sample includes further DNA sequences coding for the same CDR3. The chain uses TRBV6-5 and TRBJ1-5; no clear D gene. The V end lost 0 bases, the J end lost 0 bases, and 6 bases lay between the germline ends. The CDR3 is 15 amino acids. CDR1 is MNHEY, CDR2 SVGAGI, per germline. CDR3 sequence reads: CASSYSKYSNQPQHF. CDR3 sequence (DNA): TGTGCCAGCAGTTACTCTAAGTATAGCAATCAGCCCCAGCATTTT.

V and J are TRBV11-2 and TRBJ2-1; 8 bases are shared with TRBD2. This CDR3 region has 17 residues. The trim removed 5 bases at V and 2 bases at J, leaving 11 bases unmatched. CDR1 and CDR2 (germline): SGHAT, FQNNGV. In DNA form, the CDR3 reads TGTGCCAGCAGCCCTCGGGGTAGCGGGACAACCTACAATGAGCAGTTCTTC. Translated: CASSPRGSGTTYNEQFF. Based on the CDR3 plus reference TRBV11-2 and TRBJ2-1, the full variable domain is EAGVAQSPRYKIIEKRQSVAFWCNPISGHATLYWYQQILGQGPKLLIQFQNNGVVDDSQLPKDRFSAERLKGVDSTLKIQPAKLEDSAVYLCASSPRGSGTTYNEQFFGPGTRLTVL.

This clone was counted once. The CDR3 coding sequence is TGTGCCAGCAAGAGTAGCGGGAGCCAGGAGACCCAGTACTTC. Translating gives CASKSSGSQETQYF. This sequence joins TRBV28 and TRBJ2-5, with 9 positions matching TRBD2. CDR3 length: 14 residues. The germline V gene has CDR1 MDHEN and CDR2 SYDVKM. Trimming cost V 7 bases and J 5 bases; bases outside gene matches: 8.

J is TRBJ2-1 and V is TRBV14; 8 bases line up with TRBD2. From germline, CDR1 is SGHDN and CDR2 FVKESK. This CDR3 has 19 amino acids. V lost 2 bases and J lost 0; bases outside the gene matches: 12. The CDR3 loop reads CASSQRASGPFSSYNEQFF. The CDR3 bases are TGTGCCAGCAGCCAAAGGGCTAGCGGGCCCTTTAGCTCCTACAATGAGCAGTTCTTC. The full variable domain, with the rest looked up from reference TRBV14 and TRBJ2-1, is EAGVTQFPSHSVIEKGQTVTLRCDPISGHDNLYWYRRVMGKEIKFLLHFVKESKQDESGMPNNRFLAERTGGTYSTLKVQPAELEDSGVYFCASSQRASGPFSSYNEQFFGPGTRLTVL.

The chain carries TRBV27 and TRBJ1-3; maybe TRBD1 (6 bases). The CDR3 has 14 amino acids. Trimming cost V 2 bases and J 4 bases, with 9 bases left between them. CDR1 and CDR2 (germline): MNHEY, SMNVEV (reference sequence). The CDR3 is CASSLVTGGNTIYF. CDR3 coding DNA: TGTGCCAGCAGTTTAGTTACAGGGGGAAACACCATATATTTT.

This chain joins TRBV5-1 and TRBJ1-2, with TRBD1 matching 8 bases. CDR3 length: 15 residues. The V gene's germline CDR1 is SGHRS and CDR2 YFSETQ. Germline trimming cut 6 bases from V and 4 bases from J; bases unmatched to any gene: 11. The CDR3 coding sequence is TGCGCCAGCACCTCTTATGTTGGGACAGGCTATGGCTACACCTTC. Residues: CASTSYVGTGYGYTF.

Only a few counts were recorded for this clone. This chain links TRBV7-2 with TRBJ2-7; D possibly matches TRBD1 or TRBD2 (6 bases each). The germline V and J ends were trimmed by 5 bases and 2 bases, with 19 bases remaining between them. Germline V gene lookup returns CDR1 SGHTA and CDR2 FQGNSA. The CDR3 is made up of 16 amino acids. The CDR3 bases are TGTGCCAGCAGCAAATACGGGGGCCACTCCCCCTACGAGCAGTACTTC. Encoded protein: CASSKYGGHSPYEQYF.

CDR3 loop: CASSNAGIRAFF. The CDR3 DNA sequence: TGTGCCAGCAGTAACGCGGGGATTAGAGCTTTCTTT. The V and J genes are TRBV28 and TRBJ1-1; D gene uncertain. V was cut by 5 bases and J by 10 bases, with 14 bases left in between. There are 12 residues in the CDR3. CDR1 MDHEN and CDR2 SYDVKM come from the germline V gene.

The V call is TRBV11-2, the J call TRBJ1-1; D possibly corresponds to TRBD1 (5 bases). This CDR3 comprises 14 residues. The ends were cut back, 3 bases at V and 3 bases at J, with 11 bases in the middle. CDR1 SGHAT and CDR2 FQNNGV come from the germline V gene. The CDR3 coding sequence is TGTGCCAGCAGCTTTTTGGGGGGGGACACTGAAGCTTTCTTT. Residues: CASSFLGGDTEAFF.

V gene TRBV28 combines with J gene TRBJ2-7, with 8 bases identical to TRBD2. With V trimmed by 3 bases and J by 2 bases, 6 bases remained unmatched. Germline V gene data show CDR1 as MDHEN and CDR2 as SYDVKM. CDR3 length equals 15 residues. Written as DNA, the CDR3 is TGTGCCAGCAGTTTTGGTAGCGGGACAACCTACGAGCAGTACTTC. Its translation: CASSFGSGTTYEQYF.

On this clone itself: Other DNA sequences in the same sample also yield this CDR3. This sequence joins TRBV5-1 and TRBJ2-7; 9 bases map to TRBD1. The CDR3 totals 14 residues. Germline V lookup: CDR1 SGHRS, CDR2 YFSETQ. Trimming at V came to 4 bases and at J to 6 bases, leaving 8 bases not matched to a gene. The CDR3, as DNA: TGCGCCAGCAGCCTAGGACAGGGGATCAGCGAGCAGTACTTC. It is translated as CASSLGQGISEQYF.

V is TRBV5-6 and J is TRBJ2-1, with D perhaps matching TRBD2 (5 bases). V was pared by 2 bases and J by 8 bases, with 20 bases between. Per the germline V gene, CDR1 is SGHDT and CDR2 is YYEEEE. The CDR3 spans 16 residues. The DNA for the CDR3 is TGTGCCAGCAGCTTTTCCCCAGCGGCATACAAGGATGAGCAGTTCTTC. Its translation is CASSFSPAAYKDEQFF. Combining the CDR3 with reference TRBV5-6 and TRBJ2-1 gives the whole variable domain DAGVTQSPTHLIKTRGQQVTLRCSPKSGHDTVSWYQQALGQGPQFIFQYYEEEERQRGNFPDRFSGHQFPNYSSELNVNALLLGDSALYLCASSFSPAAYKDEQFFGPGTRLTVL.

This chain joins TRBV28 and TRBJ1-2; 10 bases match TRBD1. The CDR3 loop spans 17 amino acids. The germline V gene has CDR1 MDHEN and CDR2 SYDVKM. J lost 1 base, V lost 4 bases, and 9 bases had no gene match. In nucleotides, the CDR3 is TGTGCCAGCAGTTCCACATCCGGGACAGGGGTTAACTATGGCTACACCTTC. Protein sequence: CASSSTSGTGVNYGYTF.

This clone appeared once. This chain joins TRBV5-1 and TRBJ2-5; D gene ambiguous. Per the germline V gene, CDR1 is SGHRS and CDR2 is YFSETQ. V dropped 4 bases and J dropped 0 bases, with 10 bases sitting between them. The CDR3 extends over 14 amino acids. The CDR3, as DNA: TGCGCCAGCAGCCTCGACATCTACCAAGAGACCCAGTACTTC. The encoded protein is CASSLDIYQETQYF.

The J gene is TRBJ2-3, the V gene TRBV9; 8 positions agree with TRBD2. This CDR3 comprises 16 residues. The V gene end was trimmed by 0 bases and the J gene end by 1 base; junction bases not matched to a gene: 4. Germline V gives CDR1 SGDLS, CDR2 YYNGEE. The CDR3 protein is CASSVAASGRTDTQYF. The CDR3 nucleotides read TGTGCCAGCAGCGTAGCGGCTAGCGGGCGCACAGATACGCAGTATTTT.

The chain joins TRBV2 to TRBJ2-7, with 7 positions matching TRBD1. Losses at the gene ends were 8 bases for V and 9 bases for J; bases not matched to a gene: 19. Germline CDR1 reads SNHLY; CDR2 reads FYNNEI. The CDR3 contains 15 residues. The CDR3 DNA reads TGTGCCAGCTGTCTCCAAGGGGACAGCCCCCGGGGGCAGTACTTC. The encoded protein is CASCLQGDSPRGQYF.

The table lists this clone with a count of one. The gene calls are TRBV28 and TRBJ2-1; D gene uncertain. The CDR3 runs 17 residues. Trimming left V 2 bases short and J 0 bases short, with 14 bases between. The germline gives CDR1 MDHEN, CDR2 SYDVKM. CDR3 protein: CASSLPTAFSSYNEQFF. CDR3 coding DNA: TGTGCCAGCAGTTTACCGACGGCCTTCAGCTCCTACAATGAGCAGTTCTTC.

The rearrangement uses TRBV7-9 and TRBJ1-4; D gene uncertain. CDR3 length: 17 amino acids. V was cut by 1 base and J by 7 bases, with 19 bases left in between. Germline V gene lookup returns CDR1 SEHNR and CDR2 FQNEAQ (reference sequence). The CDR3: CASSLVLSDLSIEKLFF. CDR3 DNA sequence: TGTGCCAGCAGCTTAGTGCTTAGTGATCTTAGCATTGAAAAACTGTTTTTT.

This chain uses TRBV5-1 with TRBJ2-1; TRBD2 matches 8 bases. V gave up 7 bases and J gave up 8 bases; unmatched junction bases: 11. There are 14 residues in the CDR3. Germline CDR1 is SGHRS and CDR2 is YFSETQ. CDR3 DNA sequence: TGCGCCAGCGCCCCGGGACTAGTAGGCTATGAGCAGTTCTTC. Translated, it gives CASAPGLVGYEQFF.

This clone was detected once. Other DNA variants within this sample encode the same CDR3. The rearrangement links TRBV6-5 to TRBJ2-1; either TRBD1 or TRBD2 may fit D (5 bases each). CDR1 and CDR2 (germline): MNHEY, SVGAGI. Trimming pared 7 bases from V and 0 bases from J, leaving 10 bases between. This CDR3 has 14 amino acids. The CDR3 loop is CASKEGLSYNEQFF. The CDR3 bases are TGTGCCAGCAAAGAGGGGCTCTCCTACAATGAGCAGTTCTTC.

This clone was counted once. V gene TRBV7-3 combines with J gene TRBJ1-3; D possibly corresponds to TRBD1 (5 bases). The length of the CDR3 is 16 residues. Trimming cost V 1 base and J 3 bases, with 13 bases left between them. Germline V lookup: CDR1 SGHTA, CDR2 FQGTGA. The CDR3 is CASSLKPGRFGNTIYF. The CDR3 region has the DNA TGTGCCAGCAGCTTAAAACCGGGGCGCTTTGGAAACACCATATATTTT. Drawing the rest from reference TRBV7-3 and TRBJ1-3, the complete variable domain is GAGVSQTPSNKVTEKGKYVELRCDPISGHTALYWYRQSLGQGPEFLIYFQGTGAADDSGLPNDRFFAVRPEGSVSTLKIQRTERGDSAVYLCASSLKPGRFGNTIYFGEGSWLTVV.

The chain links TRBV2 to TRBJ2-6; TRBD1 might be the D (5 bases). The V end lost 2 bases, the J end lost 2 bases, and 10 bases lay between the germline ends. The germline gives CDR1 SNHLY, CDR2 FYNNEI. The CDR3 is 16 amino acids. In nucleotides, the CDR3 is TGTGCCAGCAGTGAAACGCAGGGCCCTGGGGCCAACGTCCTGACTTTC. Protein product: CASSETQGPGANVLTF. Combining the CDR3 with reference TRBV2 and TRBJ2-6 gives the whole variable domain EPEVTQTPSHQVTQMGQEVILRCVPISNHLYFYWYRQILGQKVEFLVSFYNNEISEKSEIFDDQFSVERPDGSNFTLKIRSTKLEDSAMYFCASSETQGPGANVLTFGAGSRLTVL.

This clone was seen only a few times. The gene calls are TRBV18 and TRBJ1-1; 8 positions agree with TRBD1. The V gene end was trimmed by 2 bases and the J gene end by 0 bases; junction bases not matched to a gene: 2. From germline, CDR1 is KGHSH and CDR2 LQKENI. This CDR3 is built from 15 residues. This CDR3 is CASSPVTGVNTEAFF. CDR3 sequence (DNA): TGTGCCAGCTCACCAGTGACAGGGGTGAACACTGAAGCTTTCTTT.

The rearrangement joins TRBV5-1 to TRBJ2-7, with 11 bases identical to TRBD2. Germline CDR1 SGHRS, CDR2 YFSETQ. The CDR3 extends over 16 amino acids. V shed 7 bases and J 2 bases; nucleotides not matched to a gene: 11. The CDR3 region is CASRPVGTSGAYEQYF. The CDR3 DNA reads as TGCGCCAGCCGCCCTGTTGGGACTAGCGGCGCCTACGAGCAGTACTTC.